The rows below give T cell receptor beta chains drawn from one sample of a study of siplizumab effects on memory and regulatory T cells. Libraries were prepared by immunoSEQ multiplex PCR; TCRdb keeps only in-frame clonotypes and omits some of them. The sample has roughly 56,000 clones; approximately 93% are singletons. The specimen was CD8+ T cells sorted from blood. The source of these receptors is a human donor in good health. CDR3s include the opening cysteine and the closing phenylalanine or tryptophan. D genes are given only for firm matches.

d_gene: -
j_gene: TRBJ2-3
v_gene: TRBV7-9
CDR3aa: CASSLGLGMGGTTDTQYF
CDR3nt: TGTGCCAGCAGCTTAGGACTAGGGATGGGCGGGACAACAGATACGCAGTATTTT

d_gene: -
j_gene: TRBJ2-7
v_gene: TRBV13
CDR3aa: CASSLSGAGQYF
CDR3nt: TGTGCCAGCAGCCTCTCTGGAGCAGGGCAGTACTTC

d_gene: -
j_gene: TRBJ2-7
v_gene: TRBV4-1
CDR3aa: CASSLRDEQYF
CDR3nt: TGCGCCAGCAGCCTAAGGGACGAGCAGTACTTC

d_gene: -
j_gene: TRBJ2-3
v_gene: TRBV6-4
CDR3aa: CASSDRRTDTQYF
CDR3nt: TGTGCCAGCAGTGATCGGAGGACAGATACGCAGTATTTT

d_gene: -
j_gene: TRBJ2-3
v_gene: TRBV7-9
CDR3aa: CASSSAIGSHTQYF
CDR3nt: TGTGCCAGCAGCTCAGCAATTGGGTCGCATACGCAGTATTTT

d_gene: -
j_gene: TRBJ2-2
v_gene: TRBV7-9
CDR3aa: CASIPDTGELFF
CDR3nt: TGTGCCAGCATCCCGGACACCGGGGAGCTGTTTTTT

d_gene: -
j_gene: TRBJ1-4
v_gene: TRBV15
CDR3aa: CATSRRQETNEKLFF
CDR3nt: TGTGCCACCAGCAGAAGACAGGAAACTAATGAAAAACTGTTTTTT

d_gene: -
j_gene: TRBJ2-1
v_gene: TRBV7-3
CDR3aa: CASSPLASSSYNEQFF
CDR3nt: TGTGCCAGCAGCCCACTAGCTTCGAGCTCCTACAATGAGCAGTTCTTC

d_gene: TRBD1
j_gene: TRBJ2-7
v_gene: TRBV27
CDR3aa: CASRTGDGDEQYF
CDR3nt: TGTGCCAGCAGAACAGGGGATGGCGACGAGCAGTACTTC

d_gene: -
j_gene: TRBJ2-7
v_gene: TRBV27
CDR3aa: CASSYKGDTRGYEQYF
CDR3nt: TGTGCCAGCAGCTATAAAGGGGACACCAGAGGCTACGAGCAGTACTTC

d_gene: -
j_gene: TRBJ2-7
v_gene: TRBV27
CDR3aa: CASTTGTGSSYEQYF
CDR3nt: TGTGCCAGCACTACAGGGACGGGCAGCTCCTACGAGCAGTACTTC

d_gene: TRBD2
j_gene: TRBJ2-1
v_gene: TRBV6-5
CDR3aa: CASRPGGDSGRDPFF
CDR3nt: TGTGCCAGCAGGCCCGGAGGGGATAGCGGGAGAGATCCGTTCTTC

d_gene: TRBD2
j_gene: TRBJ2-1
v_gene: TRBV7-9
CDR3aa: CASSSSEPGLADNEQFF
CDR3nt: TGTGCCAGCAGCTCCTCCGAACCGGGACTAGCTGACAATGAGCAGTTCTTC

d_gene: TRBD1
j_gene: TRBJ1-1
v_gene: TRBV19
CDR3aa: CASRTGGTEAFF
CDR3nt: TGTGCCAGTAGGACAGGGGGCACTGAAGCTTTCTTT

d_gene: -
j_gene: TRBJ1-1
v_gene: TRBV27
CDR3aa: CASSLGPALSGAAFF
CDR3nt: TGTGCCAGCAGTTTGGGCCCCGCCCTCTCCGGGGCAGCTTTCTTT

d_gene: -
j_gene: TRBJ1-1
v_gene: TRBV27
CDR3aa: CASSLSGSWRTEAFF
CDR3nt: TGTGCCAGCAGTTTATCGGGCAGTTGGAGGACTGAAGCTTTCTTT

d_gene: TRBD2
j_gene: TRBJ2-3
v_gene: TRBV7-2
CDR3aa: CASSLDRLGRGNTQYF
CDR3nt: TGTGCCAGCAGCTTAGACCGACTCGGGAGGGGGAATACGCAGTATTTT